Presented here are 19 T cell receptor beta chains from one specimen sequenced in a study of cytomegalovirus exposure and HLA in healthy donors. With 60 Vbeta and 13 Jbeta primers, the PCR was carried out. Sequencing used immunoSEQ multiplex PCR; TCRdb keeps in-frame clones, though not all of them. In the table there are 100,000 to 150,000 clones, 75% to 85% of which are singletons. What was sequenced was PBMCs. Receptors originate from a man aged 35-49 years in good health and CMV-seronegative.

This rearrangement joins TRBV4-2 to TRBJ2-3; the match to TRBD2 covers 7 bases. Germline V gene lookup returns CDR1 LGHNA and CDR2 YNFKEQ. The CDR3 has 14 residues. V lost 1 base to trimming and J lost 3 bases; unmatched junction nucleotides: 1. CDR3 amino acids: CASSQGGGTDTQYF. CDR3 nucleotides: TGTGCCAGCAGCCAAGGGGGGGGGACAGATACGCAGTATTTT.

The rearrangement links TRBV19 to TRBJ2-1; D is ambiguous. This CDR3 is 14 amino acids long. Trimming left V 7 bases short and J 7 bases short, with 17 bases between. Germline CDR1 is LNHDA and CDR2 is SQIVND (reference sequence). CDR3 in amino acids: CASKTAASRNEQFF. The CDR3 DNA reads TGTGCCAGTAAAACTGCCGCTAGTCGGAATGAGCAGTTCTTC.

The chain couples TRBV28 to TRBJ1-6; D unresolved. Trimming cost V 5 bases and J 9 bases, with 8 bases left between them. The CDR3 is 12 amino acids. Germline V gene sequence: CDR1 MDHEN, CDR2 SYDVKM. CDR3 bases: TGTGCCAGCAGTCTTCCCGGTTCACCCCTCCACTTT. Its translation is CASSLPGSPLHF.

The J gene is TRBJ1-6, the V gene TRBV5-6; 11 bases line up with TRBD1. The V gene end was trimmed by 4 bases and the J gene end by 8 bases; junction bases not matched to a gene: 5. This CDR3 is 15 amino acids long. CDR1 SGHDT and CDR2 YYEEEE come from the germline V gene. CDR3 protein: CASSPRDRGDSPLHF. The CDR3 DNA follows: TGTGCCAGCAGCCCCCGGGACAGGGGGGATTCACCCCTCCACTTT.

The chain carries TRBV2 and TRBJ1-4; TRBD1 is a possible D gene (5 bases). CDR3 size: 14 residues. Trimming removed 6 bases at V and 4 bases at J, with 12 bases between. The germline V gene has CDR1 SNHLY and CDR2 FYNNEI. The CDR3 loop reads CASRLSQGNEKLFF. CDR3 DNA sequence: TGTGCCAGCAGGTTGAGTCAGGGTAATGAAAAACTGTTTTTT.

The V call is TRBV2, the J call TRBJ1-4; 7 positions agree with TRBD1. With V trimmed by 6 bases and J by 5 bases, 6 bases remained unmatched. The germline gives CDR1 SNHLY, CDR2 FYNNEI. This CDR3 comprises 14 residues. CDR3 in DNA: TGTGCCAGCAGAATAGGGACAGAGAATGAAAAACTGTTTTTT. Encoded protein: CASRIGTENEKLFF.

The V and J genes are TRBV6-6 and TRBJ2-1; D gene ambiguous. Looked up from germline, CDR1 is MNHNY and CDR2 is SVGAGI (reference sequence). The CDR3 has 15 residues. V was clipped by 5 bases and J by 3 bases, with 14 bases between them. The chain's CDR3 is CASSVPQNLYNEQFF. DNA of the CDR3: TGTGCCAGCAGTGTCCCTCAGAATCTCTACAATGAGCAGTTCTTC.

This clone showed up just once. The gene calls are TRBV4-1 and TRBJ1-3; 8 bases map to TRBD1. Germline loops: CDR1 MGHRA, CDR2 YSYEKL. CDR3 length: 16 amino acids. Trimming cost V 2 bases and J 3 bases; bases outside gene matches: 6. The CDR3 here is CASSQRGDRGGNTIYF. CDR3 nucleotide sequence: TGCGCCAGCAGCCAACGGGGAGACAGGGGTGGAAACACCATATATTTT.

V and J are TRBV5-4 and TRBJ1-1; a possible D gene is TRBD1 (5 bases). This CDR3 spans 13 amino acids. Germline assignment: CDR1 SGHNT and CDR2 YYREEE (reference sequence). V gave up 8 bases and J gave up 1 base, with 12 bases separating them. The CDR3 sequence is CASTGQQNTEAFF. CDR3 nucleotide sequence: TGTGCCAGTACAGGACAACAGAACACTGAAGCTTTCTTT. The complete variable domain, with remaining parts taken from reference TRBV5-4 and TRBJ1-1, reads ETGVTQSPTHLIKTRGQQVTLRCSSQSGHNTVSWYQQALGQGPQFIFQYYREEENGRGNFPPRFSGLQFPNYSSELNVNALELDDSALYLCASTGQQNTEAFFGQGTRLTVV.

CDR3 residues: CASSLAFANTGELFF. The CDR3, as DNA: TGTGCCAGCAGCTTAGCGTTCGCGAACACCGGGGAGCTGTTTTTT. This chain joins TRBV11-2 and TRBJ2-2; D gene ambiguous. Germline CDR1 SGHAT, CDR2 FQNNGV. Trimming took 1 base from V and 0 from J, leaving 6 bases between them. This CDR3 has 15 residues.

The chain combines TRBV4-1 with TRBJ2-3, with 11 bases aligning to TRBD2. Germline trimming cut 4 bases from V and 4 bases from J; bases unmatched to any gene: 7. Per the germline V gene, CDR1 is MGHRA and CDR2 is YSYEKL. This CDR3 has 16 residues. DNA of the CDR3: TGCGCCAGCAGCCTCAGTCTAGCGGGGGGATCAGATACGCAGTATTTT. Its translation is CASSLSLAGGSDTQYF.

The rearrangement links TRBV5-1 to TRBJ2-7; 9 positions agree with TRBD1. Looked up from germline, CDR1 is SGHRS and CDR2 is YFSETQ. This CDR3 has 16 residues. Losses at the gene ends were 3 bases for V and 5 bases for J; bases not matched to a gene: 12. CDR3 loop: CASSWTPGQGSHEQYF. The CDR3 DNA reads as TGCGCCAGCAGCTGGACCCCGGGACAGGGATCCCACGAGCAGTACTTC.

In its sample, this clone was seen a few times. The CDR3 loop is CASSDWVGRDSGPQHF. The CDR3 DNA reads as TGTGCCAGCAGTGATTGGGTTGGGCGGGACTCGGGGCCCCAGCATTTT. The chain is built from TRBV2 and TRBJ1-5, with D perhaps matching TRBD1 (5 bases). Trimming cost V 3 bases and J 9 bases, with 21 bases left between them. Germline values: CDR1 SNHLY, CDR2 FYNNEI. This CDR3 has 16 amino acids.

There are a few counts of this clone. The V and J genes are TRBV5-4 and TRBJ2-5; a possible D gene is TRBD2 (5 bases). This CDR3 is 13 amino acids long. Looked up from germline, CDR1 is SGHNT and CDR2 is YYREEE (reference sequence). V lost 7 bases, J lost 6 bases, and 16 bases lay in between. The CDR3 region is CASSLGIGKTQYF. Here the CDR3 DNA reads TGTGCCAGCTCCCTCGGGATTGGCAAGACCCAGTACTTC.

This rearrangement joins TRBV6-1 to TRBJ1-2; 12 bases fit TRBD1. With 6 bases clipped from V and 3 bases from J, the junction kept 5 bases outside the gene matches. The CDR3 runs to 15 residues. CDR1 MNHNS and CDR2 SASEGT come from the germline V gene. In nucleotides, the CDR3 is TGTGCCAGCAGGCCGGGACAGGGGGCTTACTATGGCTACACCTTC. This encodes CASRPGQGAYYGYTF.

The rearrangement joins TRBV28 to TRBJ2-5; 8 bases match TRBD1. In germline, CDR1 is MDHEN, CDR2 SYDVKM. The CDR3 contains 14 residues. V shed 4 bases and J 2 bases; nucleotides not matched to a gene: 3. The CDR3 sequence is CASSYRGSQETQYF. The CDR3 nucleotides are TGTGCCAGCAGTTACAGGGGGTCGCAAGAGACCCAGTACTTC.

V usage is TRBV7-8 and J usage is TRBJ1-4; D gene uncertain. CDR1 and CDR2 from the germline V gene are SGHVS and FQNEAQ. The CDR3 covers 14 residues. Trimming took 5 bases from V and 5 from J, leaving 12 bases between them. The CDR3 loop is CASSRGSNNEKLFF. The CDR3 nucleotides are TGTGCCAGCAGCCGCGGCAGCAACAATGAAAAACTGTTTTTT.

The chain couples TRBV5-1 to TRBJ1-5; TRBD1 aligns across 8 bases. CDR3 length equals 13 residues. From germline, CDR1 is SGHRS and CDR2 YFSETQ. V was pared by 2 bases and J by 7 bases, with 2 bases of the junction left unmatched. This CDR3 is CASSLQGEQPQHF. CDR3 coding DNA: TGCGCCAGCAGCTTACAGGGGGAGCAGCCCCAGCATTTT.

This chain connects TRBV19 to TRBJ1-5; possibly TRBD1 for D (6 bases). V was trimmed by 10 bases and J by 7 bases, leaving 17 bases between them. This CDR3 is built from 13 residues. In germline, CDR1 is LNHDA, CDR2 SQIVND (reference sequence). CDR3 protein: CATTWGLGQPQHF. The CDR3, as DNA: TGTGCCACCACCTGGGGGCTAGGGCAGCCCCAGCATTTT.